This T cell receptor (beta chain) originates from a study of human T cells and chemical hapten exposure (dated by TCRdb to about 2021). Turning to the overall study: Libraries were pooled for sequencing, and variation in per-sample TCR yields was attributed mainly to small differences in library volumes within the pool. The study tracked peripheral blood TCR repertoire changes in vivo during primary and secondary sensitization to the hapten diphenylcyclopropenone (DPC) in alopecia patients. Both TCR alpha and TCR beta chains were sequenced from each blood RNA sample. Findings and caveats that apply to the study as a whole: Repeated subsampling changed both the strength of the expansion versus patch-test correlation and the threshold at which that correlation became significant. No change with DPC sensitization was found in the number of TCRs above 1 in 1000 frequency, and no evidence of global repertoire structure alterations was found.

Libraries came from RACE. Sequencing took place on a NextSeq 500. During library preparation, unique molecular identifiers were attached to individual cDNA molecules so that TCRs could be counted quantitatively and reproducibly. The authors processed their data as follows. The median number of TCRs per sample was some 100,000, ranging from about 23,224 to 690,600. V, J and CDR3 annotation of the TCR reads was carried out using the Decombinator software suite. For the PS versus PT1 abundance plots, all samples were subsampled to the same number of TCRs (28,000). Expanded TCRs were defined as absent before sensitization and observed at least eight times at the 2-week time point. TCRdb ran its own pipeline on the public reads, namely fastp trimming at Q25 and MiXCR clone calling, and kept in-frame beta chains. Duplicate CDR3 protein sequences are folded into a single record with the most common DNA and genes. TCRdb, rather than the study authors, made the V and J calls. The sample table shows fewer than 85,000 distinct CDR3 sequences, and around 9.3% are seen once. Around 1.7% of the sample goes to the ten largest clones.

In regard to this clonotype: Its antigen remains undetermined. No base-level quality is on record; no much larger clone is a single base apart.

The time point label, read with the paper, signifies: healthy volunteer bleed at 6 weeks. Unfractionated whole blood was collected in Tempus Blood RNA tubes, and total RNA was extracted from that blood. Roughly 5 healthy volunteers were used as TCR sequencing controls and were bled at day 0, 2 weeks and 6 weeks. The receptor comes from a female donor in good health. Some clones in this sample may be carry-over from other donors' samples. Source material: whole blood.

This receptor carries the CDR3 CATSSVGGNEQFF. The DNA reads TGTGCCACCAGCAGCGTAGGAGGGAATGAGCAGTTCTTC. The chain is encoded by TRBV15 joined to TRBJ2-1; the D gene is possibly TRBD2, with 6 bases matching. V loses 3 bases, J loses 7 bases, and the germline ends lie 10 bases apart. CDR1 and CDR2 are drawn from the germline V gene (reference sequence): LNHNV, YYDKDF. The CDR3, cysteine through phenylalanine, is 13 amino acids long. Only the CDR3 DNA stays, 39 bases, in frame from base 1.